This TCR beta chain is from a study of blood T cell repertoires in COVID-19. About the study: Both acute and convalescent COVID-19 samples were obtained from the United States, Italy and Spain. PBMCs, B-cell-depleted T cells, or T cells were the source of the cDNA or gDNA that made up the material.

This CDR3 is 15 amino acids long. With 5 bases clipped from V and 4 bases from J, the junction kept 5 bases outside the gene matches. Germline CDR1 is MNHNY and CDR2 is SVGAGI (reference sequence). TCRdb's table, derived via immunoSEQ multiplex PCR, lists solely in-frame clones and lacks some. The sample carries tens of thousands of clones, about 79% recorded once. The chain employs TRBV6-6 and TRBJ2-5; 12 nucleotides agree with TRBD1. The TCR originated in a woman aged 45-60 years with acute or convalescent COVID-19. Sample: peripheral blood. CDR3 DNA: TGTGCCAGCAGTAGGGGACAGGGGGCGACAGAGACCCAGTACTTC. Its translation is CASSRGQGATETQYF.